This T cell receptor (beta chain) stems from a study of post-analysis software for immune sequencing data (dated by TCRdb to 2015 to 2017). Context from the whole study: Relapsing-remitting, secondary progressive and progressive-relapsing multiple sclerosis were recorded as disease courses, and subtype annotation was lacking for some patients. A subset of samples was prepared in parallel using single-end sample barcoding, then pooled and co-amplified after Illumina adapter ligation. The multiple sclerosis patient repertoires were compared with some twelve previously published healthy control repertoires from donors aged roughly 6 to 25 years.

To demonstrate the VDJtools post-analysis software, TCR beta repertoires were profiled from the peripheral blood of about 13 young patients with multiple sclerosis. The multiple sclerosis patients were children and adolescents ranging in age from 6 to 15 years. Of note for this clonotype: Its target antigen remains unknown. A much larger clone differs from this one at a single base, so this may be a read error.

The library was built by means of PCR. Sequencing instrument: Illumina HiSeq 2500. Unique molecular identifiers were incorporated into TCR beta cDNA libraries to reduce PCR and sequencing biases. Around 500,000 cDNA molecules were obtained for every 1 to 10 million input T cells, so each molecule roughly corresponded to one T cell. The same protocol used for the earlier healthy control dataset was applied to prepare and sequence the patient libraries. Samples belonging to the same batch were prepared together, multiplexed and sequenced on a shared HiSeq lane. On the study's bioinformatics: Raw barcoded reads were processed with MIGEC, discarding single-read molecular identifier groups before consensus assembly and CDR3 extraction. VDJtools was used for post-analysis of the clonotype tables, with diversity normalized by down-sampling every dataset to the smallest sample size. To correct batch-related cross-sample contamination, repertoire overlap clustering matched CDR3 amino acid sequences but not nucleotide sequences. The public reads were reprocessed in TCRdb via fastp at Q25 and MiXCR, keeping in-frame beta chains. Rows are unified per CDR3 protein, each entry keeping the most common DNA and genes. In this record, the V and J calls reflect TCRdb's handling and not the investigators' own analysis. The sample contains 400,000 to 500,000 distinct CDR3 sequences, less than 40% of them found a single time. Together, the top ten hold less than 10% of the sample.

V loses 8 bases, J loses 6 bases, and the germline ends lie 23 bases apart. Counted from cysteine to phenylalanine, this CDR3 has 16 amino acids. Only CDR3 DNA remains: 48 bases, in frame from the first base. What the work shows at the level of the full study, not this receptor alone: Significantly lower normalized Chao1 diversity was found in multiple sclerosis patients than in controls, suggesting substantial peripheral T-cell clonal expansion. The multiple sclerosis patient group was slightly younger than the control group. Strong co-clustering of samples prepared in the same batch was shown by direct clustering with F measure, prompting a batch-effect correction. About five TRBV segments, including TRBV5-6, TRBV5-1 and TRBV20-1, were significantly more frequent in patients than controls.

The TCR comes from a girl aged 2 to 9 with multiple sclerosis. Sequencing was performed on blood. Recombination linked TRBV12-3 or TRBV12-4 to TRBJ2-1; TRBD2 is possibly the D segment (6 matching bases). For the CDR3, the sequence is CASGTVGREVGNEQFF. The bases read TGTGCCAGCGGTACGGTCGGCAGGGAGGTCGGCAATGAGCAGTTCTTC.